Each of the 26 T cell receptor beta chains below was sequenced from the same sample in a study of CD8 T cells in Susac syndrome. An amount of RNA that ranged from roughly 0.45 to 1 ug was reverse transcribed with random hexamers. TCRdb reprocessed the immunoSEQ multiplex PCR reads via MiXCR and lists one record per CDR3 protein. The table lists 90,000 to 110,000 distinct CDR3 sequences, 96% of them singletons. Sequenced: CD4+ T cells from PBMCs. The source is a human donor in good health.

CDR3 sequence: CSVRTGGTDSNQPQHF. Here the CDR3 DNA reads TGCAGCGTTAGGACAGGGGGAACGGATAGCAATCAGCCCCAGCATTTT. The chain employs TRBV29-1 and TRBJ1-5; 10 bases map to TRBD1. CDR1 is SQVTM and CDR2 is ANQGSEA in the germline V gene. J was trimmed by 0 bases and V by 5 bases; bases with no gene match: 7. CDR3 length equals 16 residues.

The genes are TRBV11-3 and TRBJ2-5; TRBD1 matches 9 bases. Germline V gene data show CDR1 as SGHNT and CDR2 as YENEEA. V lost 5 bases, J lost 5 bases, and 6 bases stayed unmatched. The CDR3 is made up of 14 amino acids. In DNA, the CDR3 is TGTGCCAGCAGCAGAGGGACAGGGTACGAGACCCAGTACTTC. Translating it yields CASSRGTGYETQYF.

Here the CDR3 reads CASSDGRASSLQETQYF. The CDR3 DNA reads as TGTGCCAGCAGCGACGGTCGCGCTAGCAGCCTACAAGAGACCCAGTACTTC. The chain uses TRBV3-1 and TRBJ2-5; TRBD2 is a possible D gene (5 bases). There are 17 residues in the CDR3. V shed 5 bases and J shed 2 bases, with 21 bases lying between them. The germline V gene has CDR1 LGHDT and CDR2 YNNKEL (reference sequence).

This chain connects TRBV11-2 to TRBJ2-7; 9 bases map to TRBD1. The CDR3 runs to 14 residues. The junction had 10 bases not matched to a gene; V was cut back by 8 bases and J by 5 bases. Germline lookup yields CDR1 SGHAT and CDR2 FQNNGV. This CDR3 reads CASGAGTGSHEQYF. The CDR3 nucleotides are TGTGCCAGCGGGGCCGGGACAGGGTCCCACGAGCAGTACTTC.

The CDR3 here is CASSSNTRYEQYF. As DNA, the CDR3 is TGTGCCAGCAGCTCCAATACTCGGTACGAGCAGTACTTC. The rearrangement links TRBV11-1 to TRBJ2-7; D is undetermined. Trimming stripped 4 bases from V and 4 bases from J, with 11 bases between. Germline values: CDR1 SGHAT, CDR2 FQDESV (reference sequence). This CDR3 spans 13 amino acids.

The CDR3 DNA reads as TGTGCCATCAGTGAGCGGGACCTTGCCTACGAGCAGTACTTC. Its protein product is CAISERDLAYEQYF. The chain uses TRBV10-3 and TRBJ2-7; D is tentatively TRBD1 or TRBD2 (5 bases each). Trimming left V 2 bases short and J 2 bases short, with 10 bases between. Germline CDR1 is ENHRY and CDR2 is SYGVKD. This CDR3 has 14 amino acids.

This chain links TRBV5-1 with TRBJ2-2, with 7 bases fitting TRBD1. The CDR3 loop spans 18 amino acids. CDR1 and CDR2 (germline): SGHRS, YFSETQ. After removal of 4 bases from V and 1 base from J, the junction contained 13 bases not matched to a gene. The CDR3 nucleotides read TGCGCCAGCAGCCCGAAGGACAGGACTGGAGTGAACACCGGGGAGCTGTTTTTT. This encodes CASSPKDRTGVNTGELFF.

V is TRBV13 and J is TRBJ1-4; tentative D call: TRBD1 (6 bases). CDR3 length equals 14 residues. Germline CDR1 is PRHDT and CDR2 is FYEKMQ (reference sequence). Trimming removed 3 bases from V and 8 bases from J, with 13 bases in between. In DNA form, the CDR3 reads TGTGCCAGCAGCTTCAGGACCCAGGGGGAAAAACTGTTTTTT. It codes for CASSFRTQGEKLFF.

The chain employs TRBV20-1 and TRBJ1-1; possible D gene TRBD1, 5 bases. CDR3 size: 15 residues. The ends were cut back, 6 bases at V and 1 base at J, with 18 bases in the middle. Germline assignment: CDR1 DFQATT and CDR2 SNEGSKA (reference sequence). Here the CDR3 DNA reads TGCAGTGCAGGCCAGGACGGGAGGGGGAACACTGAAGCTTTCTTT. Amino acid sequence: CSAGQDGRGNTEAFF.

The V gene is TRBV3-1, the J gene TRBJ1-1; the D gene is possibly TRBD1 (5 bases). The germline V gene encodes CDR1 LGHDT and CDR2 YNNKEL (reference sequence). V shed 1 base and J shed 1 base, with 10 bases lying between them. This CDR3 has 15 residues. CDR3 residues: CASSQGPGRNTEAFF. The CDR3 coding sequence is TGTGCCAGCAGCCAAGGGCCAGGGCGGAACACTGAAGCTTTCTTT.

This chain joins TRBV9 and TRBJ2-2, with 9 bases identical to TRBD2. Germline V gives CDR1 SGDLS, CDR2 YYNGEE. The CDR3 is 20 amino acids. V dropped 2 bases and J dropped 4; count of bases not matched to a gene: 18. The CDR3 reads CASSVTSGQILPFGTGELFF. The CDR3 DNA sequence: TGTGCCAGCAGCGTTACTAGCGGGCAGATTTTGCCGTTCGGCACCGGGGAGCTGTTTTTT.

The V gene is TRBV20-1, the J gene TRBJ2-7; 12 nucleotides agree with TRBD2. The CDR3 extends over 14 amino acids. CDR1 is DFQATT, CDR2 SNEGSKA, per germline (reference sequence). The ends lost 3 bases at V and 5 bases at J; junction bases unmatched: 5. CDR3 protein: CSARLAGGRNEQYF. CDR3 coding DNA: TGCAGTGCTAGGCTAGCGGGAGGGCGGAACGAGCAGTACTTC.

The CDR3 DNA reads TGTGCCAGCAGCGCCCGACAGGCTGCCTACAATGAGCAGTTCTTC. Translated: CASSARQAAYNEQFF. The chain couples TRBV9 to TRBJ2-1; possibly TRBD1 for D (6 bases). Germline V gene data show CDR1 as SGDLS and CDR2 as YYNGEE. This CDR3 spans 15 amino acids. The ends were cut back, 3 bases at V and 2 bases at J, with 12 bases in the middle.

This rearrangement joins TRBV19 to TRBJ2-7; possible D gene TRBD2, 6 bases. This CDR3 contains 12 residues. Deletions cut 9 bases from V and 5 bases from J, with 14 bases between. Germline values: CDR1 LNHDA, CDR2 SQIVND (reference sequence). CDR3 sequence (DNA): TGTGCCAGCGGCGGGACCCGCGACGAGCAGTACTTC. Encoded protein: CASGGTRDEQYF.

The rearrangement uses TRBV7-9 and TRBJ2-5; either TRBD1 or TRBD2 may fit D (6 bases each). Between the trimmed V and J ends, which lost 3 bases and 4 bases, there was a span of 12 bases. Germline loops: CDR1 SEHNR, CDR2 FQNEAQ (reference sequence). The length of the CDR3 is 14 residues. The CDR3, as DNA: TGTGCCAGCAGCTTTCGGGGGCCCTTAGAGACCCAGTACTTC. Amino acid sequence: CASSFRGPLETQYF.

This clonotype was counted a single time. The chain joins TRBV3-1 to TRBJ2-5; D may correspond to TRBD1 or TRBD2 (5 bases each). The CDR3 loop spans 15 amino acids. Trimming stripped 1 base from V and 1 base from J, with 10 bases between. CDR1 LGHDT and CDR2 YNNKEL come from the germline V gene (reference sequence). The CDR3 loop reads CASSQARGVQETQYF. The CDR3 bases are TGTGCCAGCAGCCAAGCAAGGGGAGTCCAAGAGACCCAGTACTTC.

This clonotype appeared once. As DNA, the CDR3 is TGTGCCAGCAGCTACCGGAGAGGCGGCACTGAAGCTTTCTTT. This translates into CASSYRRGGTEAFF. The rearrangement links TRBV11-3 to TRBJ1-1, with unresolved D. The CDR3 spans 14 residues. The V gene's germline CDR1 is SGHNT and CDR2 YENEEA. Trimming removed 4 bases from V and 4 bases from J, with 13 bases in between.

This clonotype was seen once. The gene calls are TRBV7-3 and TRBJ2-5; D not certain. V was pared by 5 bases and J by 0 bases, with 7 bases between. This CDR3 contains 13 residues. Germline loops: CDR1 SGHTA, CDR2 FQGTGA. CDR3 amino acids: CASSMGYQETQYF. The CDR3 coding sequence is TGTGCCAGCAGCATGGGGTACCAAGAGACCCAGTACTTC.

The rearrangement uses TRBV4-2 and TRBJ2-2; D is uncertain. The CDR3 length is 13 residues. Germline CDR1 and CDR2: LGHNA and YNFKEQ. The V gene lost 5 bases and the J gene lost 7 bases, with 11 bases spanning the gap. The CDR3: CASSNVGVGELFF. The CDR3 coding sequence is TGTGCCAGCAGCAACGTCGGAGTCGGGGAGCTGTTTTTT.

The chain is built from TRBV6-5 and TRBJ2-5; D is possibly TRBD1 or TRBD2 (5 bases each). Between the trimmed V and J ends, which lost 5 bases and 7 bases, there was a span of 26 bases. The length of the CDR3 is 17 residues. Germline V gives CDR1 MNHEY, CDR2 SVGAGI. The DNA of the CDR3 is TGTGCCAGCAGTACTGGGCGCGTGGGACGGAATCCGGGGACCCAGTACTTC. This sequence encodes CASSTGRVGRNPGTQYF.

The count of this clonotype is one. The V gene is TRBV7-2, the J gene TRBJ2-5; 10 nucleotides align to TRBD2. Germline lookup yields CDR1 SGHTA and CDR2 FQGNSA. V was pared by 4 bases and J by 4 bases, with 9 bases of the junction left unmatched. The CDR3 covers 16 residues. The CDR3 DNA sequence: TGTGCCAGCAGCTCGAAGCGGGAGGGCCTTCGAGAGACCCAGTACTTC. Translated, it gives CASSSKREGLRETQYF.

The chain recombines TRBV4-1 with TRBJ1-5, with D perhaps TRBD1 (5 bases). Germline values: CDR1 MGHRA, CDR2 YSYEKL. Trimming cost V 5 bases and J 3 bases, with 8 bases left between them. This CDR3 has 13 amino acids. The DNA for the CDR3 is TGCGCCAGCAGCACGGACATCAATCAGCCCCAGCATTTT. This codes for CASSTDINQPQHF.

The rearrangement uses TRBV5-1 and TRBJ1-5, with D possibly TRBD1 on 6 matching bases. This CDR3 region has 15 residues. Trimming left V 1 base short and J 6 bases short, with 14 bases between. The germline V gene has CDR1 SGHRS and CDR2 YFSETQ. As DNA, the CDR3 is TGCGCCAGCAGCTTGCTGGGGGCCGTCGGTCAGCCCCAGCATTTT. This codes for CASSLLGAVGQPQHF.

This chain joins TRBV2 and TRBJ1-1, with D unresolved. The V end lost 6 bases, the J end lost 4 bases, and 9 bases lay between the germline ends. This CDR3 is built from 12 residues. Germline V gene lookup returns CDR1 SNHLY and CDR2 FYNNEI. This CDR3 is CASSVRVTEAFF. DNA for the CDR3: TGTGCCAGCAGCGTTAGGGTCACTGAAGCTTTCTTT.

V and J are TRBV20-1 and TRBJ2-4, with 7 positions matching TRBD2. Looked up from germline, CDR1 is DFQATT and CDR2 is SNEGSKA (reference sequence). V was clipped by 4 bases and J by 0 bases; unmatched bases: 6. The CDR3 is made up of 15 amino acids. The CDR3 protein is CSAIHERGAKNIQYF. DNA of the CDR3: TGCAGTGCTATTCATGAGCGGGGAGCCAAAAACATTCAGTACTTC.

The chain employs TRBV5-1 and TRBJ2-7, with D unclear. Trimming took 0 bases from V and 4 from J, leaving 5 bases between them. The germline gives CDR1 SGHRS, CDR2 YFSETQ. CDR3 size: 12 residues. The CDR3 nucleotides are TGCGCCAGCAGCTTGGATGGGTACGAGCAGTACTTC. Residues: CASSLDGYEQYF.